One and the same sample provided the 23 T cell receptor beta chains below, sequenced in a study of shared clonotypes between healthy human individuals. TCRdb's table, derived via immunoSEQ multiplex PCR, lists solely in-frame clones and lacks some. Counted here are about 2.4 million clones, 93% occurring once; the ten biggest clones make up about 0.39%. Sequencing was carried out using naive CD4+ T cells from PBMCs. Subset defined: CD45RA+ positively selected. Source of these receptors: a young man in good health. Some clones in this sample may be carry-over from other donors' samples.

This chain connects TRBV27 to TRBJ1-5; D uncertain. The length of the CDR3 is 16 residues. Trimming removed 2 bases at V and 2 bases at J, with 13 bases between. Germline V gene sequence: CDR1 MNHEY, CDR2 SMNVEV (reference sequence). CDR3 DNA sequence: TGTGCCAGCAGTTTACTCAGTCCCCAGGGCAATCAGCCCCAGCATTTT. This codes for CASSLLSPQGNQPQHF.

The chain employs TRBV28 and TRBJ1-4; unclear D gene. V lost 6 bases to trimming and J lost 2 bases, with 10 bases between them. The CDR3 is 14 residues long. Germline V gene lookup returns CDR1 MDHEN and CDR2 SYDVKM. The CDR3 DNA reads as TGTGCCAGCAGCCTAGTCCGGACTAATGAAAAACTGTTTTTT. This encodes CASSLVRTNEKLFF.

This chain uses TRBV5-8 with TRBJ1-1; 7 positions match TRBD1. V trimming: 0 bases; J trimming: 4 bases; junction bases outside the gene matches: 12. This CDR3 spans 17 amino acids. Germline values: CDR1 SGHTS, CDR2 YDEGEE. CDR3 residues: CASSLDGTAGGSTEAFF. DNA of the CDR3: TGTGCCAGCAGCTTGGATGGGACAGCGGGAGGGTCCACTGAAGCTTTCTTT.

This chain joins TRBV5-1 and TRBJ2-5, with D unresolved. This CDR3 has 15 amino acids. CDR1 is SGHRS, CDR2 YFSETQ, per germline. The V end was cut by 1 base, the J end by 1 base, with 11 bases between. DNA of the CDR3: TGCGCCAGCAGCTTGCATAGTGCAGTCCAAGAGACCCAGTACTTC. Translated, it gives CASSLHSAVQETQYF.

The gene calls are TRBV16 and TRBJ1-2, with 7 positions matching TRBD1. This CDR3 has 14 residues. The germline gives CDR1 KGHSY, CDR2 FQNENV. The J segment lost 8 bases and the V segment lost 3 bases, leaving 9 bases of the junction unmatched. CDR3 sequence (DNA): TGTGCCAGCAGCCAGCTAACAGGGGCGGGCGGCTACACCTTC. This sequence encodes CASSQLTGAGGYTF.

The chain links TRBV7-2 to TRBJ2-1, with D uncertain. The CDR3 length is 17 residues. Germline CDR1 is SGHTA and CDR2 is FQGNSA. V was clipped by 1 base and J by 0 bases, with 13 bases between them. The DNA of the CDR3 is TGTGCCAGCAGCTTAGAGGCCGCCGTTAGCTCCTACAATGAGCAGTTCTTC. It encodes CASSLEAAVSSYNEQFF.

The V gene is TRBV11-2, the J gene TRBJ1-2, with D tentatively TRBD1 (6 bases). The CDR3 covers 16 residues. Germline CDR1 SGHAT, CDR2 FQNNGV. The ends were cut back, 5 bases at V and 6 bases at J, with 22 bases in the middle. CDR3 in amino acids: CASSLIQGSGLDGYTF. The CDR3 DNA reads as TGTGCCAGCAGCCTAATACAGGGTAGTGGGCTTGATGGCTACACCTTC.

The V gene is TRBV6-6, the J gene TRBJ1-1; TRBD1 might be the D (5 bases). There are 16 residues in the CDR3. Germline CDR1 and CDR2: MNHNY and SVGAGI (reference sequence). Trimming took 2 bases from V and 0 from J, leaving 13 bases between them. The CDR3 DNA follows: TGTGCCAGCAGTTACCCCGGGAGGGGAATGAACACTGAAGCTTTCTTT. Its protein product is CASSYPGRGMNTEAFF.

To note about this clone: The sample carries other DNA sequences with the same CDR3. The gene calls are TRBV5-1 and TRBJ2-1, with D possibly being TRBD1 (6 bases). V gave up 0 bases and J gave up 7 bases, with 14 bases separating them. The CDR3 has 15 residues. Germline assignment: CDR1 SGHRS and CDR2 YFSETQ. This CDR3 reads CASSLGAGVGNEQFF. The CDR3 coding sequence is TGCGCCAGCAGCTTGGGGGCAGGGGTAGGAAATGAGCAGTTCTTC.

The gene calls are TRBV28 and TRBJ2-1, with D maybe TRBD1 (6 bases). V lost 10 bases and J 5 bases, leaving 15 bases between the germline ends. The CDR3 spans 13 residues. Germline-derived CDR1 and CDR2 are MDHEN and SYDVKM. The CDR3 DNA reads TGTGCCACCGGGGTGGGGGCGGACAATGAGCAGTTCTTC. Encoded protein: CATGVGADNEQFF.

As DNA, the CDR3 is TGTGCCAGCAGCTATGTCACCGGGGAGCTGTTTTTT. The encoded protein is CASSYVTGELFF. This chain connects TRBV9 to TRBJ2-2; no firm D call. Looked up from germline, CDR1 is SGDLS and CDR2 is YYNGEE. The CDR3 contains 12 residues. Trimming removed 4 bases from V and 4 bases from J, with 5 bases in between.

This clone was counted only a few times. The rearrangement links TRBV30 to TRBJ1-5; tentatively, D is TRBD1 (6 bases). The CDR3 runs 15 residues. Trimming stripped 3 bases from V and 3 bases from J, with 15 bases between. Germline V gives CDR1 GTSNPN, CDR2 SVGIG (reference sequence). The CDR3 loop reads CAWSQSTGSNQPQHF. CDR3 in DNA: TGTGCCTGGAGCCAGTCGACAGGCTCCAATCAGCCCCAGCATTTT.

The chain uses TRBV30 and TRBJ2-4; maybe TRBD1 (6 bases). Trimming removed 0 bases from V and 13 bases from J, with 10 bases in between. Per germline, CDR1 GTSNPN and CDR2 SVGIG (reference sequence). The CDR3 consists of 11 residues. CDR3 nucleotide sequence: TGTGCCTGGAGTGTCTCAGGGGTGCAGTACTTC. It is translated as CAWSVSGVQYF.

The V and J genes are TRBV29-1 and TRBJ2-5; tentative D call: TRBD2 (5 bases). The length of the CDR3 is 12 residues. V was clipped by 5 bases and J by 5 bases, with 12 bases between them. Germline CDR1 is SQVTM and CDR2 is ANQGSEA. In nucleotides, the CDR3 is TGCAGCGTTTATACTCCGGGGGAGACCCAGTACTTC. This translates into CSVYTPGETQYF. Looking up the rest from reference TRBV29-1 and TRBJ2-5 gives the full variable domain: SAVISQKPSRDICQRGTSLTIQCQVDSQVTMMFWYRQQPGQSLTLIATANQGSEATYESGFVIDKFPISRPNLTFSTLTVSNMSPEDSSIYLCSVYTPGETQYFGPGTRLLVL.

The chain couples TRBV5-1 to TRBJ1-1; D not certain. Germline-derived CDR1 and CDR2 are SGHRS and YFSETQ. V lost 3 bases and J 1 base, leaving 13 bases between the germline ends. The CDR3 is made up of 15 amino acids. The CDR3 bases are TGCGCCAGCAGCTCTTTGACCGCTTCGAACACTGAAGCTTTCTTT. This translates into CASSSLTASNTEAFF.

The rearrangement uses TRBV18 and TRBJ2-4, with D possibly being TRBD2 (7 bases). This CDR3 comprises 17 residues. Germline V CDR1 and CDR2: KGHSH, LQKENI. The V gene lost 2 bases and the J gene lost 1 base, with 15 bases spanning the gap. The CDR3 coding sequence is TGTGCCAGCTCACCATGGGGGGGGGCCGAGGCCAAAAACATTCAGTACTTC. It is translated as CASSPWGGAEAKNIQYF.

This chain connects TRBV6-1 to TRBJ2-7; D uncertain. Trimming took 2 bases from V and 2 from J, leaving 10 bases between them. CDR3 length: 14 residues. In germline, CDR1 is MNHNS, CDR2 SASEGT. The CDR3 loop is CASSEYPRPYEQYF. The CDR3 bases are TGTGCCAGCAGTGAATATCCCAGGCCCTACGAGCAGTACTTC.

The rearrangement joins TRBV9 to TRBJ2-2; 7 bases line up with TRBD2. The CDR3 has 15 residues. Germline V gives CDR1 SGDLS, CDR2 YYNGEE. V was pared by 4 bases and J by 4 bases, with 7 bases of the junction left unmatched. The CDR3 region has the DNA TGTGCCAGCAGCTTCCGGGGGGTGAGCACCGGGGAGCTGTTTTTT. Translated: CASSFRGVSTGELFF. The full variable domain, in which reference TRBV9 and TRBJ2-2 provide the parts outside the CDR3, is DSGVTQTPKHLITATGQRVTLRCSPRSGDLSVYWYQQSLDQGLQFLIQYYNGEERAKGNILERFSAQQFPDLHSELNLSSLELGDSALYFCASSFRGVSTGELFFGEGSRLTVL.

The CDR3 bases are TGTGCCAGCAGCGAAGGACTAGCGCGATACATAACAGATACGCAGTATTTT. Its translation: CASSEGLARYITDTQYF. The rearrangement links TRBV7-3 to TRBJ2-3; 9 nucleotides line up with TRBD2. The V gene end was trimmed by 5 bases and the J gene end by 3 bases; junction bases not matched to a gene: 12. Looked up from germline, CDR1 is SGHTA and CDR2 is FQGTGA. The CDR3 contains 17 residues.

The chain carries TRBV7-6 and TRBJ2-3, with D possibly being TRBD2 (5 bases). CDR3 length: 16 residues. Looked up from germline, CDR1 is SGHVS and CDR2 is FNYEAQ. Trimming removed 5 bases from V and 1 base from J, with 16 bases in between. This CDR3 is CASSLNFDYGTDTQYF. The CDR3 nucleotides are TGTGCCAGCAGCCTCAATTTTGACTACGGCACAGATACGCAGTATTTT. The variable domain in full, with the rest retrieved from reference TRBV7-6 and TRBJ2-3, is GAGVSQSPRYKVTKRGQDVALRCDPISGHVSLYWYRQALGQGPEFLTYFNYEAQQDKSGLPNDRFSAERPEGSISTLTIQRTEQRDSAMYRCASSLNFDYGTDTQYFGPGTRLTVL.

This clone was observed once. The genes are TRBV7-9 and TRBJ2-6; D remains ambiguous. The CDR3 is 16 residues long. Germline V gene data show CDR1 as SEHNR and CDR2 as FQNEAQ (reference sequence). Trimming cost V 1 base and J 0 bases, with 7 bases left between them. The CDR3 DNA sequence: TGTGCCAGCAGCTTAGGGGCTGCCTCTGGGGCCAACGTCCTGACTTTC. Its protein product is CASSLGAASGANVLTF.

J is TRBJ2-1 and V is TRBV28; 7 bases are a match to TRBD2. Germline CDR1 is MDHEN and CDR2 is SYDVKM. The trim removed 1 base at V and 4 bases at J, leaving 4 bases unmatched. This CDR3 contains 15 residues. This CDR3 reads CASSLSLAEYNEQFF. The CDR3 region has the DNA TGTGCCAGCAGTTTATCCCTAGCGGAATACAATGAGCAGTTCTTC.

The genes are TRBV28 and TRBJ1-1; TRBD1 agrees at 9 bases. Germline CDR1 and CDR2: MDHEN and SYDVKM. CDR3 length equals 13 residues. Losses at the gene ends were 6 bases for V and 9 bases for J; bases not matched to a gene: 8. The CDR3 DNA follows: TGTGCCAGCAGAAACACAGGGGGCTACAAAGCTTTCTTT. Amino acid sequence: CASRNTGGYKAFF.